The TCR beta chain under discussion was sequenced for a study of shared clonotypes between healthy human individuals. Clones were sequenced by immunoSEQ multiplex PCR, and TCRdb holds only the in-frame ones, with some missing. The sample lists around 2.5 million clones, under 95% occurring once. Points from the study as a whole: Richness estimates generally favored naive over memory subsets.

Comments on this clone: The antigen is unknown.

This sequence originates from a man younger than 35 in good health. Some clones in this sample may be carry-over from other donors' samples. The specimen was naive CD4+ T cells from PBMCs. The subset was: CD45RA+ positively selected.

CDR3 amino acids: CASSTAGLAGDYNEQFF. The CDR3 coding sequence is TGTGCCAGTAGTACCGCCGGACTAGCGGGAGACTACAATGAGCAGTTCTTC. This rearrangement joins TRBV19 to TRBJ2-1, with 13 nucleotides matching TRBD2. The CDR3 covers 17 residues. Germline V gives CDR1 LNHDA, CDR2 SQIVND (reference sequence). The J segment lost 3 bases and the V segment lost 4 bases, leaving 6 bases of the junction unmatched.